Shown below are 12 T cell receptor beta chains from a single sample sequenced in a study of blood T cell repertoires in COVID-19. Some clones are missing from TCRdb's copy, which holds only in-frame ones; the method was immunoSEQ multiplex PCR. The repertoire includes around 170,000 clones, about 85% of them detected once, and approximately 13% sits in the top ten. Specimen: peripheral blood. These receptors came from a man in his sixties or seventies who had recovered from COVID-19.

J is TRBJ2-7 and V is TRBV4-1; tentative D call: TRBD2 (5 bases). Germline assignment: CDR1 MGHRA and CDR2 YSYEKL. With 2 bases removed from V and 0 bases from J, the gap between germline ends came to 20 bases. This CDR3 is built from 18 residues. This chain's CDR3 is CASSQHRQAGISSYEQYF. CDR3 sequence (DNA): TGCGCCAGCAGCCAACACAGACAAGCCGGGATTAGCTCCTACGAGCAGTACTTC.

This chain uses TRBV6-2 or TRBV6-3 with TRBJ1-6, with unresolved D. The length of the CDR3 is 17 residues. Trimming took 6 bases from V and 1 from J, leaving 16 bases between them. Per the germline V gene, CDR1 is MNHEY and CDR2 is SVGEGT. Here the CDR3 reads CASSRDTSPSYNSPLHF. CDR3 sequence (DNA): TGTGCCAGCAGCAGAGACACGTCTCCATCCTATAATTCACCCCTCCACTTT.

V gene TRBV7-2 combines with J gene TRBJ2-3, with D possibly matching TRBD1 (5 bases). This CDR3 spans 14 amino acids. V was shortened by 5 bases and J by 4 bases, with 13 bases between the two germline ends. Germline values: CDR1 SGHTA, CDR2 FQGNSA. CDR3 coding DNA: TGTGCCAGCAGCACCACCCAGGGTGCAGATACGCAGTATTTT. Translating gives CASSTTQGADTQYF.

The J gene is TRBJ2-6, the V gene TRBV2; D perhaps matches TRBD1 (5 bases). Trimming pared 7 bases from V and 0 bases from J, leaving 19 bases between. This CDR3 comprises 18 residues. Germline V CDR1 and CDR2: SNHLY, FYNNEI. DNA of the CDR3: TGTGCCAGCACCCCATTGGGGCGGTCTAGCTCTGGGGCCAACGTCCTGACTTTC. It is translated as CASTPLGRSSSGANVLTF.

The sample holds a few counts of this clone. This rearrangement joins TRBV14 to TRBJ2-2; tentative D call: TRBD1 (5 bases). Trimming shortened V by 1 base and J by 1 base, and 16 bases separated the two germline ends. This CDR3 has 18 amino acids. Looked up from germline, CDR1 is SGHDN and CDR2 is FVKESK. CDR3 sequence reads: CASSQGQGGLLNTGELFF. The CDR3 DNA reads TGTGCCAGCAGCCAAGGGCAGGGTGGCCTCTTGAACACCGGGGAGCTGTTTTTT.

This clone appeared a few times. This chain links TRBV12-3 or TRBV12-4 with TRBJ1-1, with D maybe TRBD1 (6 bases). This CDR3 comprises 13 residues. V was cut by 5 bases and J by 3 bases, with 10 bases left in between. CDR3 region: CASSTGTDTEAFF. The DNA for the CDR3 is TGTGCCAGCAGTACAGGGACGGACACTGAAGCTTTCTTT.

The rearrangement links TRBV9 to TRBJ2-1; 10 bases agree with TRBD2. Trimming took 4 bases from V and 7 from J; bases not matched to a gene: 11. The V gene's germline CDR1 is SGDLS and CDR2 YYNGEE. The CDR3 spans 16 residues. Written as DNA, the CDR3 is TGTGCCAGCAGCTCGACCGGGACTAGCGTAAGAAATGAGCAGTTCTTC. Residues: CASSSTGTSVRNEQFF. The entire variable domain, with the rest obtained from reference TRBV9 and TRBJ2-1, is as follows: DSGVTQTPKHLITATGQRVTLRCSPRSGDLSVYWYQQSLDQGLQFLIQYYNGEERAKGNILERFSAQQFPDLHSELNLSSLELGDSALYFCASSSTGTSVRNEQFFGPGTRLTVL.

The table lists this clone with a few counts. The CDR3 DNA sequence: TGTGCCTGGCTCCCGGGACAGGGGGATGAAAAACTGTTTTTT. It translates to CAWLPGQGDEKLFF. This chain uses TRBV30 with TRBJ1-4, with 11 bases that match TRBD1. V dropped 5 bases and J dropped 6; count of bases not matched to a gene: 5. The V gene's germline CDR1 is GTSNPN and CDR2 SVGIG (reference sequence). The CDR3 has 14 amino acids.

The chain has TRBV9 and TRBJ2-2, with 9 positions matching TRBD2. V lost 5 bases to trimming and J lost 1 base; unmatched junction nucleotides: 6. CDR3 size: 16 residues. CDR1 and CDR2 from the germline V gene are SGDLS and YYNGEE. CDR3 sequence: CASSAGLAQNTGELFF. DNA for the CDR3: TGTGCCAGCAGTGCAGGACTAGCGCAGAACACCGGGGAGCTGTTTTTT.

The chain carries TRBV7-9 and TRBJ2-6, with TRBD1 matching 7 bases. Germline CDR1 and CDR2: SEHNR and FQNEAQ (reference sequence). CDR3 length: 17 amino acids. V dropped 1 base and J dropped 4; count of bases not matched to a gene: 7. The CDR3 here is CASSLDRGLSGANVLTF. Here the CDR3 DNA reads TGTGCCAGCAGCTTAGACAGGGGTCTGTCCGGGGCCAACGTCCTGACTTTC.

This clone is judged medium-sized (0.01 to 0.1%). The sample has other DNA sequences that encode this CDR3 too. V and J are TRBV7-2 and TRBJ1-6; unclear D gene. This CDR3 is built from 14 residues. V lost 2 bases, J lost 9 bases, and 11 bases lay in between. Germline CDR1 SGHTA, CDR2 FQGNSA. CDR3 residues: CASSLSGRGSPLHF. CDR3 nucleotide sequence: TGTGCCAGCAGCTTAAGTGGCCGGGGTTCACCCCTCCACTTT.

This chain joins TRBV5-4 and TRBJ2-1; possible D gene TRBD2, 6 bases. Trimming cost V 3 bases and J 7 bases, with 17 bases left between them. The CDR3 extends over 15 amino acids. Germline V gene lookup returns CDR1 SGHNT and CDR2 YYREEE (reference sequence). Here the CDR3 DNA reads TGTGCCAGCAGCTCCCCCGGGGTAGCGGAGAATGAGCAGTTCTTC. This translates into CASSSPGVAENEQFF.